One and the same sample provided the 17 T cell receptor beta chains below, sequenced in a study of CD8+CD57+ T cells in acquired aplastic anemia. Genomic DNA was employed as the template in profiling TCR beta VDJ and CDR3. TCRdb called the reads again in MiXCR, with one record for every CDR3 protein. The sample includes roughly 180,000 distinct CDR3 sequences, about half seen only once; the top ten take 10% to 15%. Flow cytometry had shown expanded CD8+CD57+ cells in the patients chosen for sequencing. The sample was sorted CD4+, CD8+, or CD8+CD57+ T cells (not recorded which) from PBMCs. The receptors derive from a human donor with aplastic anemia.

The table lists this clonotype with a few counts. The chain links TRBV7-9 to TRBJ2-7; no definite D call. This CDR3 is 13 amino acids long. Trimming took off 6 bases at V and 0 bases at J, with 9 bases between the two ends. Germline CDR1 reads SEHNR; CDR2 reads FQNEAQ (reference sequence). For the CDR3, the DNA is TGTGCCAGCAGTCCCCATCCCTCCTACGAGCAGTACTTC. Translation: CASSPHPSYEQYF.

The genes are TRBV29-1 and TRBJ1-1; the match to TRBD1 covers 7 bases. V trimming: 0 bases; J trimming: 11 bases; junction bases outside the gene matches: 9. CDR3 length: 13 residues. CDR1 and CDR2 (germline): SQVTM, ANQGSEA. CDR3 in amino acids: CSVEEGRRGLAFF. Here the CDR3 DNA reads TGCAGCGTTGAAGAGGGCAGGAGGGGGCTGGCTTTCTTT.

The chain employs TRBV5-8 and TRBJ1-3; 7 bases line up with TRBD1. Per germline, CDR1 SGHTS and CDR2 YDEGEE. Trimming at V came to 4 bases and at J to 4 bases, leaving 5 bases not matched to a gene. The CDR3 is 14 amino acids. The CDR3 is CASSQTGQGNTIYF. The CDR3 coding sequence is TGTGCCAGCAGCCAGACAGGGCAAGGAAACACCATATATTTT.

This clonotype was seen just once. This sequence joins TRBV20-1 and TRBJ1-1; maybe TRBD1 (6 bases). The CDR3 is 14 residues long. V lost 3 bases to trimming and J lost 1 base, with 12 bases between them. Germline V gene sequence: CDR1 DFQATT, CDR2 SNEGSKA (reference sequence). CDR3 DNA sequence: TGCAGTGCTAGGATGGGGGGCACGAACACTGAAGCTTTCTTT. Amino acids: CSARMGGTNTEAFF.

Only a few counts were recorded for this clonotype. The chain couples TRBV5-1 to TRBJ1-6; no firm D call. V was cut by 4 bases and J by 7 bases, with 9 bases left in between. Germline V lookup: CDR1 SGHRS, CDR2 YFSETQ. This CDR3 has 13 amino acids. The CDR3 DNA follows: TGCGCCAGCAGCCTTTACTGGAATTCACCCCTCCACTTT. Its translation is CASSLYWNSPLHF.

The sample holds many counts of this clonotype. The rearrangement uses TRBV2 and TRBJ2-5, with D uncertain. Germline values: CDR1 SNHLY, CDR2 FYNNEI. The ends were cut back, 4 bases at V and 4 bases at J, with 1 base in the middle. This CDR3 spans 10 amino acids. The CDR3 DNA reads TGTGCCAGCAGTGTAGAGACCCAGTACTTC. Protein sequence: CASSVETQYF.

V gene TRBV20-1 combines with J gene TRBJ2-1, with a weak D call TRBD1 (6 bases). There are 16 residues in the CDR3. Germline loops: CDR1 DFQATT, CDR2 SNEGSKA (reference sequence). V was clipped by 0 bases and J by 6 bases, with 18 bases between them. The CDR3 DNA reads TGCAGTGCTAGAGATCATTTCAGGGGAGACGCCAATGAGCAGTTCTTC. This gives the protein CSARDHFRGDANEQFF.

The chain couples TRBV10-3 to TRBJ2-3; TRBD1 is a possible D gene (6 bases). Trimming removed 6 bases at V and 6 bases at J, with 16 bases between. Germline-derived CDR1 and CDR2 are ENHRY and SYGVKD. This CDR3 has 14 residues. DNA for the CDR3: TGTGCCATCAGCGATACAGGGTTAGCGGATACGCAGTATTTT. It is translated as CAISDTGLADTQYF.

This clonotype was detected only a few times. This sequence joins TRBV29-1 and TRBJ2-5, with D tentatively TRBD1 (6 bases). CDR1 is SQVTM, CDR2 ANQGSEA, per germline. The CDR3 loop spans 12 amino acids. V lost 8 bases and J lost 1, with 11 bases in between. The CDR3 spells CSSRTAQETQYF. The DNA of the CDR3 is TGCAGCTCACGGACAGCCCAAGAGACCCAGTACTTC.

This chain connects TRBV24-1 to TRBJ2-1; 9 bases match TRBD1. V was clipped by 4 bases and J by 5 bases; unmatched bases: 8. The germline V gene has CDR1 KGHDR and CDR2 SFDVKD. The CDR3 runs 16 residues. The chain's CDR3 is CATSDRDRVRDNEQFF. The CDR3 bases are TGTGCCACCAGTGACCGGGACAGGGTAAGAGACAATGAGCAGTTCTTC.

This clonotype was observed many times. Given a much more abundant clone one base away, this may be a read error. The chain is built from TRBV24-1 and TRBJ2-7, with 8 bases that match TRBD1. The CDR3 covers 15 residues. Trimming took 3 bases from V and 2 from J; bases not matched to a gene: 5. CDR1 and CDR2 from the germline V gene are KGHDR and SFDVKD. For the CDR3, the DNA is TGTGCCACCAGTGATCAGACAGGGGAGGCCTACGAGCAGTACTTC. It yields the protein CATSDQTGEAYEQYF.

There are many counts of this clonotype. The CDR3 DNA reads as TGCAGTGCTAGAGCGTTGGGGTCTAACTATGGCTACACCTTC. It encodes CSARALGSNYGYTF. The chain recombines TRBV20-1 with TRBJ1-2; D gene unclear. There are 14 residues in the CDR3. Per the germline V gene, CDR1 is DFQATT and CDR2 is SNEGSKA (reference sequence). Trimming stripped 1 base from V and 0 bases from J, with 9 bases between.

The rearrangement joins TRBV24-1 to TRBJ2-6; D unresolved. In germline, CDR1 is KGHDR, CDR2 SFDVKD. The CDR3 has 16 residues. Trimming removed 3 bases at V and 1 base at J, with 9 bases between. The DNA of the CDR3 is TGTGCCACCAGTGATGCCCACATTTCTGGGGCCAACGTCCTGACTTTC. Translating gives CATSDAHISGANVLTF.

Comment on this clonotype: One end of the junction is discordant with germline, which a read error may explain. The DNA for the CDR3 is TGCGCCAGCAGCTTGGACATCTCTGAAGCTTTCTTT. This sequence encodes CASSLDISEAFF. The chain has TRBV7-9 and TRBJ1-1, with TRBD1 as a possible D gene (5 bases). The CDR3 sequence is 12 residues long. Germline V lookup: CDR1 SEHNR, CDR2 FQNEAQ (reference sequence). The variable domain in full, completed from reference TRBV7-9 and TRBJ1-1, reads DTGVSQNPRHKITKRGQNVTFRCDPISEHNRLYWYRQTLGQGPEFLTYFQNEAQLEKSRLLSDRFSAERPKGSFSTLEIQRTEQGDSAMYLCASSLDISEAFFGQGTRLTVV.

This clonotype was counted a few times. This may arise from a read error, as a much more abundant clone is one base away. A read error is likely, as this CDR3 ends without the conserved phenylalanine or tryptophan. This chain uses TRBV20-1 with TRBJ2-7, with TRBD1 matching 8 bases. V lost 4 bases, J lost 7 bases, and 15 bases stayed unmatched. CDR1 and CDR2 from the germline V gene are DFQATT and SNEGSKA (reference sequence). This CDR3 is built from 15 residues. CDR3 DNA sequence: TGCAGTGCTATTACTACGGACAGGGTACCCAGGGAGCAGTACCTC. Its translation: CSAITTDRVPREQYL.

This clonotype was observed many times. This sequence joins TRBV20-1 and TRBJ1-5, with D possibly being TRBD1 (5 bases). V lost 6 bases, J lost 1 base, and 13 bases lay in between. Per the germline V gene, CDR1 is DFQATT and CDR2 is SNEGSKA (reference sequence). The CDR3 totals 14 residues. CDR3 loop: CSAQGGGSNQPQHF. CDR3 nucleotides: TGCAGTGCCCAGGGTGGCGGGAGCAATCAGCCCCAGCATTTT.

The table lists this clonotype with many counts. The chain links TRBV7-9 to TRBJ2-5, with D maybe TRBD1 (5 bases). Germline V gene lookup returns CDR1 SEHNR and CDR2 FQNEAQ (reference sequence). The CDR3 runs to 15 residues. Trimming shortened V by 4 bases and J by 2 bases, and 14 bases separated the two germline ends. The CDR3 region is CASSSRETEQETQYF. The CDR3 nucleotides are TGTGCCAGCAGCTCCAGGGAAACAGAGCAAGAGACCCAGTACTTC.